This is a list of T cell receptor beta chains from one sample in a study of T cells after somatic rescue of genetic block. Repertoires were generated with immunoSEQ multiplex PCR, while TCRdb's copy carries only in-frame clones and drops some. The sample lists under 15,000 clones, about two thirds occurring once. The sequenced sample consisted of peripheral blood mononuclear cells (PBMCs). These receptors were collected from a boy younger than 18. The conserved cysteine and the conserved F or W are not part of the CDR3 here.

TRBJ2-1 | TRBV6-1 | ASTGGVLYNEQF
TRBJ2-7 | TRBV19 | ASSIGGLTSYEQY
TRBJ2-7 | TRBV29-1 | SVDQGGKSYEQY
TRBJ2-7 | TRBV6-5 | ASSPGTSLY
TRBJ2-1 | TRBV7-3 | ASSPYRVGSYNEQF
TRBJ2-1 | TRBV9 | ASSVATAGEQF
TRBJ2-7 | TRBV28 | ASSLFSQAFSYEQY
TRBJ2-2 | TRBV5-8 | ASSSWGSPNTGELF
TRBJ2-1 | TRBV19 | ASKQREGRNNEQF
TRBJ2-1 | TRBV13 | ASTLAGGQDEQF
TRBJ2-3 | TRBV7-3 | ASSFAGGGGTDTQY
TRBJ2-3 | TRBV19 | ASRGAGDTQY
TRBJ1-2 | TRBV2 | ASSART
TRBJ2-7 | TRBV30 | AWISRGRDEQY
TRBJ1-4 | TRBV6-6 | ASSYPGGGEKLF
TRBJ2-2 | TRBV18 | ASSGQGTNTGELF
TRBJ2-1 | TRBV10-1 | ASSEGRYNEQF
TRBJ2-7 | TRBV29-1 | SVEEASTGYEQY
TRBJ1-4 | TRBV6-6 | ASSWTSTNEKLF
TRBJ2-2 | TRBV11-3 | ASSPGQGDTGELF
TRBJ1-3 | TRBV9 | ASSQGSGNTIY
TRBJ2-7 | TRBV6-5 | ASSYGAGGVDEQY
TRBJ1-1 | TRBV4-1 | ASSQAGQGLNTEAF
TRBJ1-1 | TRBV6-1 | ATRQGPLMTEAF
TRBJ1-1 | TRBV6-6 | ASSPDDIMNTEAF
TRBJ2-3 | TRBV4-1 | ASSQAFLRTSGTDTQY
TRBJ1-1 | TRBV10-3 | AIRDREGNTEAF
TRBJ1-3 | TRBV2 | ASSLTGGNTIY
TRBJ2-7 | TRBV6-1 | ASSDFWAGAYEQY
TRBJ1-2 | TRBV6-1 | ASSASATGSYGYT
TRBJ2-1 | TRBV19 | ASSIVAGSYYNEQF
TRBJ1-6 | TRBV30 | AWRPPQGRDSPLH
TRBJ1-1 | TRBV11-2 | ASSFLDTEAF
TRBJ2-3 | TRBV7-9 | ASSLTRQGRTDTQY
TRBJ1-1 | TRBV4-1 | ASSQVSQGNTEAF
TRBJ1-1 | TRBV6-6 | ASKRISNTEAF
TRBJ2-7 | TRBV6-5 | ASSYSLGDEQY